This is a list of T cell receptor beta chains from one sample in a study of blood T cell repertoires in COVID-19. Generated by immunoSEQ multiplex PCR, the TCRdb table keeps only in-frame clones and is missing some. The profile covers a few hundred thousand clones, with about 88% appearing a single time and approximately 2% taken by the ten largest. The sequenced sample consisted of PBMCs or T cells enriched from blood (not recorded which). All receptors come from a woman in her sixties in a cohort exposed to, infected with or recovered from COVID-19 (not recorded which). Each CDR3 is given with its conserved first and last residue. Fields, in order: V gene, J gene, CDR3 protein.

>TRBV19|TRBJ1-1
CASIQPGQGYTEAFF
>TRBV18|TRBJ2-3
CASSPRIDSTDTQYF
>TRBV30|TRBJ1-6
CAWSVRTAGNNSPLHF
>TRBV2|TRBJ1-5
CASSERRANQPQHF
>TRBV20-1|TRBJ2-7
CSASIGGTSGRAGLYEQYF
>TRBV28|TRBJ2-7
CASSLDRGYEQYF
>TRBV6-5|TRBJ2-1
CASGRGLGNEQFF
>TRBV30|TRBJ1-6
CAWSVGTGRNSPLHF
>TRBV5-1|TRBJ2-3
CASRTNDRVADTQYF
>TRBV7-7|TRBJ2-7
CASSYERGDEQYF
>TRBV10-1|TRBJ2-2
CASSEATQNTGELFF
>TRBV23-1|TRBJ1-3
CASRGQPLSGNTIYF
>TRBV28|TRBJ2-2
CASTSTGRETGELFF
>TRBV7-2|TRBJ2-1
CASSLPLRGPINNEQFF
>TRBV28|TRBJ1-5
CASRQGAPNQPQHF
>TRBV7-9|TRBJ1-1
CASSLVRGHTEAFF
>TRBV14|TRBJ2-5
CASSRYGRTESETQYF
>TRBV7-9|TRBJ2-2
CASSLARDSWELFF
>TRBV6-5|TRBJ1-1
CASSYIGGDTEAFF
>TRBV6-5|TRBJ1-2
CASSYSSSKILYGYTF
>TRBV10-1|TRBJ2-2
CARGSPGQGAVGELFF
>TRBV5-4|TRBJ2-2
CASSSPKGREGSGELFF